This TCR beta chain derives from a study of T cell repertoires in cytomegalovirus infection. In the study overall: Shared public TCR beta signatures pointed to both CMV infection and a matching HLA type.

Broader study findings: The ex vivo response was dominated by HLA-C-restricted CMV-specific TCR beta clonotypes. Carriers of CMV plus the relevant HLA were identified by cumulative public TCR beta family frequency.

J lost 8 bases, V lost 5 bases, and 6 bases had no gene match. Germline values: CDR1 SGHTA, CDR2 FQGTGA. The CDR3 is 15 amino acids. As to this clonotype: Its specificity is not known.

TCRdb passed the reads through MiXCR, listing each CDR3 protein once. Of under 200,000 distinct CDR3 sequences in the sample, 28% were seen once. Sequenced input: PBMCs. The clonotype was recovered from a human donor in good health (CMV status not recorded). Some clones in this sample may be carry-over from other donors' samples. The chain has TRBV7-3 and TRBJ2-1, with TRBD2 matching over 13 bases. CDR3 residues: CASSRTSGGADEQFF. The CDR3 DNA follows: TGTGCCAGCAGCCGCACTAGCGGGGGGGCAGATGAGCAGTTCTTC.